This T cell receptor beta chain was obtained from a study of regulatory T cells in long-lasting Graves disease (dated by TCRdb to 2020 to 2023). Study-level background: In the newly diagnosed Graves' disease group, patients had been taking antithyroid drugs for less than 3 months. A total of about 33 samples underwent TCR sequencing, from some 13 patients with persistent Graves' disease and approximately 20 patients with newly diagnosed Graves' disease. Persistent Graves' disease patients were compared with newly diagnosed Graves' disease patients by peripheral blood TCR sequencing and RNA sequencing. The study took place in China and was registered as a clinical trial.

Libraries were built with multiplex PCR. The instrument given in TCRdb is Illumina HiSeq 4000. iRepertoire HTBI primers and Arm-PCR amplification of CDR3 regions were used to construct TCR beta libraries. Before sequencing, the PCR products underwent gel purification. The paper's processing steps were these. Gene usage analysis of CDR3 amino acid clonotypes used the 50 to 70 TRBV and more than 13 TRBJ segments found across samples. Filtered high-quality paired reads were merged into contigs using COPE and FqMerger. Contigs were aligned with BLAST to IMGT TRBV, TRBD and TRBJ reference genes, and CDR3 was defined per IMGT. Highly expanded clones were defined as clonotypes with a frequency above 0.1%. Shannon entropy served as the measure of repertoire diversity, while the Gini coefficient captured V-J evenness. Public clonotypes were defined as clonotypes shared by more than one individual. Using fastp at Q25 and MiXCR, TCRdb reprocessed the public reads and kept productive beta chains. For every CDR3 protein sequence, its rows merge into one entry that carries the most common genes and DNA. TCRdb assigned the V and J calls; the authors' analysis was not used. The sample data list more than 450,000 distinct CDR3 sequences, and around 12% of these were observed just once. Approximately 9.6% of the sample rests with the top ten.

The table lists this clonotype with a few counts. This clone's antigen is unknown. Base qualities are not provided; no much larger clone lies one nucleotide away. Between the V and J ends, shortened by 0 bases and 2 bases respectively, the junction contains 10 bases. CDR1 and CDR2 are read off the germline V gene as SGHVS and FNYEAQ. The CDR3 holds 15 amino acids from the cysteine to the phenylalanine. Only the CDR3 DNA is retained, 45 bases long and in frame from the first base. According to the study, the label for this sample's time point signals: newly diagnosed GD, antithyroid drugs for less than 3 months. RNA was extracted from PBMCs in TRIzol for both TCR sequencing and RNA sequencing. The diagnosis of Graves' disease was made according to American Thyroid Association guidelines. Patients for the study were recruited at an endocrinology department in Xi'an, China. Each patient gave about 10 milliliters of peripheral blood, collected in an EDTA anticoagulant tube. Ficoll Paque Plus density gradient separation was used to isolate PBMCs, and no further T cell sorting was done. An Agilent 2100 Bioanalyzer and agarose gel were used to check RNA quality, while a NanoDrop 2000 measured RNA concentration.

Results the study describes overall, beyond this receptor: Because the primary lesion, thyroid tissue, could not be accessed, the study looked at peripheral blood alone. Sequencing and analysis were limited to the TCR beta chain. A larger number of public clonotypes was shared among persistent patients (around 2,700) than among newly diagnosed patients (around 870). Preferential use of TRBV28, TRBJ1-2 and TRBJ2-5 was observed in persistent disease, whereas TRBV20-1 and TRBJ2-1 were favored in newly diagnosed disease. Compared with newly diagnosed patients, patients with persistent Graves' disease had lower TCR Shannon entropy and fewer highly expanded clones, which suggests clonal expansion. The authors acknowledged the small sample size as a limitation that may reduce accuracy.

The sample was also reused in another study, on T cells in Graves' hyperthyroidism and ophthalmopathy. The other study reports the following: Stable Graves' hyperthyroidism was defined as no progression to ophthalmopathy during 18 months of follow-up. Hyperthyroidism patients were newly diagnosed, with disease duration under 2 months, and aged 18 to 65 years. The study excluded patients with uncontrolled infections, other autoimmune diseases, pregnancy or lactation. Clinical symptoms, serum thyroxine and TRAb, thyroid ultrasound, and orbital computed tomography formed the basis for the diagnoses. A first-round RT-PCR of the TCR CDR3 used the HTBI primer set with the Qiagen OneStep RT-PCR kit. Blood samples also contained most of the expanded thyroid clonotypes (frequency above 0.001), which suggests that blood repertoires may reflect thyroid immune responses. A 13 V-J signature model separated ophthalmopathy from stable hyperthyroidism, with around 90% sensitivity and roughly 81% specificity in cross-validation and 80%/75% in testing. In validation, the model predicted progression to ophthalmopathy a median of around six months before onset, with roughly 68% sensitivity and around 76% specificity. TCR V-J signatures able to tell the groups apart were searched for in a discovery cohort of 95 or so patients, of whom more than 40 had Graves' ophthalmopathy and around 57 had stable Graves' hyperthyroidism. Prospective prediction of ophthalmopathy was tested in an independent validation cohort of under 20 hyperthyroidism patients and some 17 patients who later progressed to ophthalmopathy. For training and testing, the approximately 92 patients in the discovery cohort were randomly divided in a 7:3 ratio. The study also compared thyroid tissue and blood T-cell repertoires from about six Graves' hyperthyroidism patients. Once sampling was done, hyperthyroidism patients were given methimazole at a starting dose of 30 mg daily, whereas ophthalmopathy patients were given high-dose intravenous methylprednisolone. Libraries were constructed in a second round of multiplex PCR, after which size selection and purification were carried out. Libraries were sequenced paired-end with 100 bp reads on an Illumina HiSeq2000. SOAPnuke was used to process the raw data, with reads discarded if the reads contained adapters or uncalled bases, had a mean Phred below 15, or lacked an exact constant-primer or identifier match. High-quality paired reads were merged with COPE v1.2.5, and unique nucleotide sequences were defined as clonotypes. MiTCR v1.1 was used to align clonotypes to the IMGT TRBV, TRBD and TRBJ reference segments. Only V-J combinations with frequency above 0.0001, covering roughly 99% of repertoires, were analysed. A TCS score was defined as the ratio between F50 (clonal expansion) and ExV (chaos), using BLOSUM62-based TCRdist between CDR3 peptides within each V-J. Welch's t-statistics and random forest reduced around 550 V-J features to 10 to 15, which were used in a naive Bayes classifier (R e1071). No statistical method was used to set the sample size in advance, and investigators knew the group allocation. TCR Vbeta CDR3 sequencing of 120 to 150 peripheral blood samples (more than 40 ophthalmopathy, some 75 hyperthyroidism and approximately 17 progressor patients) is reported in the paper.

Source: peripheral blood mononuclear cells (PBMCs), taken at new diagnosis, from a patient treated with antithyroid drugs. The origin of this receptor is a woman aged 25-40 years with Graves disease. Donor details come from another sample of the same person, matched by shared clones. The rearranged chain carries TRBV7-6 and TRBJ2-5; a tentative D match to TRBD1 spans 5 bases. The sequenced DNA: TGTGCCAGCAGCTTAGCACCGACAGAACAAGAGACCCAGTACTTC. It encodes CASSLAPTEQETQYF.